This TCR beta chain was sequenced for a study of shared clonotypes between healthy human individuals. Findings of the study overall: What rarefaction showed was incomplete sorted-subset sequencing despite large depth.

Sequenced by immunoSEQ multiplex PCR; TCRdb stores in-frame clones only, minus some. The sample shows 2,500,000 or so clones, 85% to 95% of them seen only once. CDR1 is MDHEN, CDR2 SYDVKM, per germline. This CDR3 contains 17 residues. The V end lost 4 bases, the J end lost 0 bases, and 16 bases lay between the germline ends. In regard to this clone: Its antigen remains unidentified.

The sequence was obtained from a man between 18 and 29 years old in good health. Some clones in this sample may be carry-over from other donors' samples. Sequencing was carried out using naive CD4+ T cells from PBMCs. The subset denotes: CD45RA+ positively selected. The chain recombines TRBV28 with TRBJ1-5; D ambiguous. The CDR3 protein is CASSSPEGYNSNQPQHF. The CDR3 nucleotides are TGTGCCAGCAGTTCCCCGGAGGGTTACAATAGCAATCAGCCCCAGCATTTT. Drawing the rest from reference TRBV28 and TRBJ1-5, the complete variable domain is DVKVTQSSRYLVKRTGEKVFLECVQDMDHENMFWYRQDPGLGLRLIYFSYDVKMKEKGDIPEGYSVSREKKERFSLILESASTNQTSMYLCASSSPEGYNSNQPQHFGDGTRLSIL.